The rows below give T cell receptor beta chains drawn from one sample of a study of blood T cells in healthy people across ages. TCRdb re-analysed the 5' RACE reads in MiXCR, keeping a single row per CDR3 protein. The sample carries 1.5 million to 2 million distinct CDR3 sequences, roughly 50% recorded once. The sample was blood. Receptors were obtained from a middle-aged woman in good health. The CDR3 runs from the conserved cysteine through the conserved F or W. Fields, in order: V gene, clone size, J gene, D gene, CDR3 DNA, CDR3 protein. A D gene is named only where the DNA matches it firmly. The listing skips clone size in some rows; elsewhere it reads once, few, many or a size class.

>TRBV11-2|NA|TRBJ2-4|TRBD1
TGTGCCAGCAGCCAAACAGGGGACCTAGCCAAAAACATTCAGTACTTC
CASSQTGDLAKNIQYF
>TRBV12-5|NA|TRBJ1-5|NA
TGTGCTAGTGGTTGGGACAATCAGCCCCAGCATTTT
CASGWDNQPQHF
>TRBV6-5|NA|TRBJ2-5|NA
TGTGCCAGCAGTTACGGGGGGGCCTTGATAAAGACCCAGTACTTC
CASSYGGALIKTQYF
>TRBV27|NA|TRBJ2-5|NA
TGTGCCAGCTCAGCCCGGGAGCCCAAAGAGACCCAGTACTTC
CASSAREPKETQYF
>TRBV20-1|few|TRBJ2-5|TRBD1
TGCAGTGCTAGAGACACAGGGGCCTACCAAGAGACCCAGTACTTC
CSARDTGAYQETQYF
>TRBV6-1|NA|TRBJ2-6|NA
TGTGCCAGCACCCTCAGGACAGTCATTAGGGGGGCCAACGTCCTGACTTTC
CASTLRTVIRGANVLTF
>TRBV6-2/TRBV6-3|NA|TRBJ2-1|TRBD1
TGTGCCAGCAGTCCCCAGAGACAGGGCAATGAGCAGTTCTTC
CASSPQRQGNEQFF
>TRBV2|NA|TRBJ2-3|TRBD2
TGTGCCAGCAGTGAAGCGTTGGCGGGGGGGCAGGATACGCAGTATTTT
CASSEALAGGQDTQYF
>TRBV2|NA|TRBJ2-7|NA
TGTGCCAGCAAGAGGTTCACGGGCTACGAGCAGTACTTC
CASKRFTGYEQYF
>TRBV25-1|NA|TRBJ2-1|NA
TGTGCCAGCAGTGTCTTCTTTGAGCAGTTCTTC
CASSVFFEQFF
>TRBV29-1|NA|TRBJ2-3|TRBD2
TGCAGCGGTATACCTTGGACTAGCGGGGAAACAGATACGCAGTATTTT
CSGIPWTSGETDTQYF
>TRBV4-2|few|TRBJ2-2|NA
TGTGCCAGCAGCCAAGATCGGGGTACCGGGGAGCTGTTTTTT
CASSQDRGTGELFF
>TRBV5-1|few|TRBJ2-5|NA
TGCGCCAGCAGCTTGGTGCGGTTGGAGAGGGGAGAGACCCAGTACTTC
CASSLVRLERGETQYF
>TRBV27|few|TRBJ1-2|NA
TGTGCCAGCAGGTTACAGGGTTCCTATGGCTACACCTTC
CASRLQGSYGYTF
>TRBV6-1|NA|TRBJ2-1|NA
TGTGCCAGCAGTCAAACGAGAATCGGGGCCGTTAATGTCGACAATGAGCAGTTCTTC
CASSQTRIGAVNVDNEQFF
>TRBV7-2|few|TRBJ1-2|NA
TGTGCCAGCAGCCCTCAGAACCACTATGGCTACACCTTC
CASSPQNHYGYTF
>TRBV5-6|NA|TRBJ1-4|TRBD1
TGTGCCAGCAGCTTGGGGACAGGGACCGATAATGAAAAACTGTTTTTT
CASSLGTGTDNEKLFF
>TRBV24-1|NA|TRBJ2-3|TRBD1
TGTGCCACCAGCTCCGGGACAGCCACAGATACGCAGTATTTT
CATSSGTATDTQYF
>TRBV6-6|NA|TRBJ2-4|NA
TGTGCCAGCAGTTACGGGGGGCTGTACTTC
CASSYGGLYF
>TRBV20-1|NA|TRBJ2-1|TRBD2
TGCAGTGCTAGAATAAGCGGGGCCCCAGGGTTCTTC
CSARISGAPGFF
>TRBV5-1|NA|TRBJ2-1|TRBD2
TGCGCCAGCAGTTCGGAACCAGGCGGGGGGGCCATAAATGAGCAGTTCTTC
CASSSEPGGGAINEQFF
>TRBV7-2|few|TRBJ2-5|NA
TGTGCCAGCAGCTTAGCGTTTAGGCAAGAGACCCAGTACTTC
CASSLAFRQETQYF
>TRBV20-1|NA|TRBJ2-3|TRBD1
TGCAGTGGGGGTCAAAGCAGGGGGAGCCAGTATTTT
CSGGQSRGSQYF
>TRBV4-3|NA|TRBJ1-2|NA
TGCGCCAGCAGCCAAGGCCCCGGGACTACCTATGGCTACACCTTC
CASSQGPGTTYGYTF
>TRBV29-1|few|TRBJ2-5|NA
TGCAGCGTCGACGGCCGGCATCGGGCAGGAGAAGAGACCCAGTACTTC
CSVDGRHRAGEETQYF
>TRBV12-3/TRBV12-4|few|TRBJ2-7|TRBD1
TGTGCCAGCAGTTTGGGCAGGGGGACCGAGCAGTACTTC
CASSLGRGTEQYF
>TRBV28|NA|TRBJ1-4|NA
TGTGCCAGCAGCGGATATGGGGGGGCAACTAATGAAAAACTGTTTTTT
CASSGYGGATNEKLFF
>TRBV4-3|NA|TRBJ2-7|TRBD1
TGCGCCAGCAGCCGATACCGGGACAGGGATTCCGAGCAGTACTTC
CASSRYRDRDSEQYF
>TRBV27|NA|TRBJ2-5|TRBD1
TGTGCCAGCAGTTTTACTGGGACAGGAAAAGAGACCCAGTACTTC
CASSFTGTGKETQYF
>TRBV12-3/TRBV12-4|NA|TRBJ2-4|NA
TGTGCCAGCAGTACCACAGGTCTCAAAGACATTCAGTACTTC
CASSTTGLKDIQYF
>TRBV14|NA|TRBJ2-3|TRBD1
TGTGCCAGCAGCCAAGATATGACAGGGGTGGGGATCACAGATACGCAGTATTTT
CASSQDMTGVGITDTQYF
>TRBV24-1|NA|TRBJ2-3|NA
TGTGCCACCAGTGACGCTCGAGCGGGCCACGGCACAGATACGCAGTATTTT
CATSDARAGHGTDTQYF
>TRBV20-1|NA|TRBJ1-6|TRBD1
TGCAGTGCTAGAGACCCGGGACAGCCATATAATTCACCCCTCCACTTT
CSARDPGQPYNSPLHF
>TRBV10-3|few|TRBJ1-2|NA
TGTGCCATCAGTGAGCGGCAGACCAGTTACGGCTATGGCTACACCTTC
CAISERQTSYGYGYTF
>TRBV9|NA|TRBJ2-1|NA
TGTGCCAGCAGCGTAGAGTTCGACTCCTACAATGAGCAGTTCTTC
CASSVEFDSYNEQFF
>TRBV20-1|NA|TRBJ1-4|NA
TGCAGTGCCAAATCGGTGGGGGATAATGAAAAACTGTTTTTT
CSAKSVGDNEKLFF
>TRBV27|NA|TRBJ2-1|TRBD2
TGTGCCAGCAGTCCCGGGACTAGCCTTGAGCAGTTCTTC
CASSPGTSLEQFF
>TRBV5-1|NA|TRBJ2-5|TRBD2
TGCGCCAGCAGCCTCACTAGCGGGGGGGCCCCAGGAGAGACCCAGTACTTC
CASSLTSGGAPGETQYF
>TRBV25-1|NA|TRBJ2-5|TRBD1
TGTGCCAGCAGTGAGGGACAGGGGGGCGGAGAGACCCAGTACTTC
CASSEGQGGGETQYF
>TRBV4-1|NA|TRBJ1-4|NA
TGCGCCAGCAGCCAAGAGGGGGCGGTTGGTGAAAAACTGTTTTTT
CASSQEGAVGEKLFF
>TRBV28|NA|TRBJ2-7|NA
TGTGCAACAATTCGGGCCCCCTACGAGCAGTACTTC
CATIRAPYEQYF
>TRBV7-2|NA|TRBJ2-7|TRBD2
TGTGCCAGCAGCCGGACTAGCGGGGCTATGTTGAGCTCCTACAATGAGCAGTACTTC
CASSRTSGAMLSSYNEQYF
>TRBV10-2|once|TRBJ2-1|TRBD1
TGCGCCAGCCATTGGGGACAGGAGTACAATGAGCAGTTCTTC
CASHWGQEYNEQFF
>TRBV20-1|NA|TRBJ2-1|TRBD2
TGCAGTACCGGGCGGGGGGCATACAATGAGCAGTTCTTC
CSTGRGAYNEQFF
>TRBV6-2/TRBV6-3|NA|TRBJ1-5|NA
TGTGCCAGCAGACCCGATTGGGGGGGCCGTGATCAGCCCCAGCATTTT
CASRPDWGGRDQPQHF
>TRBV7-9|NA|TRBJ1-2|NA
TGTGCCAGCAGCTTAGGACAGCCGGGCTATGGCTACACCTTC
CASSLGQPGYGYTF
>TRBV12-3/TRBV12-4|few|TRBJ2-3|NA
TGTGCCAGCAGTTTAAAAGGTCCCCGAACAGATACGCAGTATTTT
CASSLKGPRTDTQYF
>TRBV24-1|NA|TRBJ2-5|NA
TGTGCCACCAGTGATTTGAGTACGGGGGCAGGCGGGACCCAGTACTTC
CATSDLSTGAGGTQYF
>TRBV7-2|NA|TRBJ2-2|TRBD2
TGTGCCAGCAGCTTCAAAAGGACTAGCGGGACTACAAGACAAACCGGGGAGCTGTTTTTT
CASSFKRTSGTTRQTGELFF
>TRBV6-2/TRBV6-3|NA|TRBJ2-7|NA
TGTGCCAGCAGAACCGGGCCATTCTACGAGCAGTACTTC
CASRTGPFYEQYF